The clone carrying this T cell receptor (beta chain) was seen a few times. The antigen remains undetermined. The data originate from a study of cytomegalovirus exposure and HLA in healthy donors. Findings and caveats of the study: Later analysis placed DRB1 highest and HLA-C lowest in TCR association rates, which differed by HLA locus. Later work showed greater clonal expansion in HLA-associated TCR beta chains than in equally common others.

The PCR was carried out with 60 Vbeta primers and 13 Jbeta primers. Here immunoSEQ multiplex PCR was the method, and the copy in TCRdb shows in-frame clones only, minus some. The sample consists of approximately 140,000 clones, around 80% of them appearing once. There were likely unrecorded immune exposures, though donors were nominally healthy when sampled. Sequencing input: PBMCs. This sequence originates from a male donor in good health and CMV-seropositive.

DNA of the CDR3: TGTGCCAGCAGCGTAGGACTCAGCACAGATACGCAGTATTTT. Its translation: CASSVGLSTDTQYF. The chain joins TRBV9 to TRBJ2-3; no definite D call. Germline V gene sequence: CDR1 SGDLS, CDR2 YYNGEE. This CDR3 has 14 amino acids. V shed 0 bases and J shed 0 bases, with 5 bases lying between them.